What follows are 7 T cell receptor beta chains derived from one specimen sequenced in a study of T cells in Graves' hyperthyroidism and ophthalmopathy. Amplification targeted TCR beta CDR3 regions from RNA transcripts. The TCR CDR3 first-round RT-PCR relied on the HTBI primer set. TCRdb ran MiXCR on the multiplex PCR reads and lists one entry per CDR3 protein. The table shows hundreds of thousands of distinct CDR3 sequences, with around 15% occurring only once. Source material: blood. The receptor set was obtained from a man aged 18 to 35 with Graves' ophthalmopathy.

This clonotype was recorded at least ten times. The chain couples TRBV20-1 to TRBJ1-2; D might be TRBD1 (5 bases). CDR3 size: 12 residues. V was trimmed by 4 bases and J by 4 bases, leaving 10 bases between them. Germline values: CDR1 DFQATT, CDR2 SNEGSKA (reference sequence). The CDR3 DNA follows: TGCAGTGCTACGGGGGTAGCCTATGGCTACACCTTC. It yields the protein CSATGVAYGYTF.

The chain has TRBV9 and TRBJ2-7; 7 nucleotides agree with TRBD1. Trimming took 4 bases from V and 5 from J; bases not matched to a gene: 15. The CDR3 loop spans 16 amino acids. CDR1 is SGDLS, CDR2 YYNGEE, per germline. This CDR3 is CASSPRGQAAAHEQYF. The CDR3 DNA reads TGTGCCAGCAGCCCGCGAGGACAGGCCGCTGCCCACGAGCAGTACTTC.

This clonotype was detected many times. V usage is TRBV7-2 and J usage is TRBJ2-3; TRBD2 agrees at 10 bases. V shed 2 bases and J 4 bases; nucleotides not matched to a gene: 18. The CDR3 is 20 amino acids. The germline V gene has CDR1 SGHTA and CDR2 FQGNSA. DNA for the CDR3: TGTGCCAGCAGCTTACCTCGCGGGGCGGGAGCGGGGGGGCTATCAGATACGCAGTATTTT. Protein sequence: CASSLPRGAGAGGLSDTQYF.

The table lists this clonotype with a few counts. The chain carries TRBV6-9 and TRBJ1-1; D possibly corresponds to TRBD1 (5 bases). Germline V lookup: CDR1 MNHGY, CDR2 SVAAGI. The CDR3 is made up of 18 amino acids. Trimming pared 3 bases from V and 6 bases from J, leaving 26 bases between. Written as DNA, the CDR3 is TGTGCCAGCAGTTACCCTAGACCCCGACAGTGTTTAATTCCTGAAGCTTTCTTT. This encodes CASSYPRPRQCLIPEAFF.

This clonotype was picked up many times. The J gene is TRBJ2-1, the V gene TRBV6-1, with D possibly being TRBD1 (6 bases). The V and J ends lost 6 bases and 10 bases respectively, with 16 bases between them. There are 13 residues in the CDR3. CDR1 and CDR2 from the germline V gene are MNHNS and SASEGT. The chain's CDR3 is CASRYLPGHEQFF. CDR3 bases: TGTGCCAGCAGGTACCTTCCGGGACACGAGCAGTTCTTC.

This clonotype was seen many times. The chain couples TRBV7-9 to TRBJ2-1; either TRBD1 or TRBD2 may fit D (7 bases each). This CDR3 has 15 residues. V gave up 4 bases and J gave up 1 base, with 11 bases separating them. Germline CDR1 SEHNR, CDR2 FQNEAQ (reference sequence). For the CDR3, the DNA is TGTGCCAGCAGCTACAGGGGAGGGTCCTACAATGAGCAGTTCTTC. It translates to CASSYRGGSYNEQFF.

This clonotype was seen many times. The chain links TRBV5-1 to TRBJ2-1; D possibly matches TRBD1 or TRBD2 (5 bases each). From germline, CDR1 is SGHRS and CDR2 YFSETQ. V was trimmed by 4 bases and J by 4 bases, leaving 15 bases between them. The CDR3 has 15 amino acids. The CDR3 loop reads CASSKGTSDYNEQFF. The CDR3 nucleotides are TGCGCCAGCAGCAAAGGGACGAGCGATTACAATGAGCAGTTCTTC.